The 9 T cell receptor beta chains given below trace back to one sample, sequenced in a study of blood T cells in healthy people across ages. PCR was performed a second time for about 7 to 12 cycles using a sample-barcoded 5' primer and a J-beta primer mix. TCRdb independently ran MiXCR on the 5' RACE reads; one entry per CDR3 protein. The table has almost 1 million distinct CDR3 sequences, about 53% seen once. Sample: blood. The receptors were sampled from a woman in her sixties in good health.

The rearrangement links TRBV28 to TRBJ2-4, with 7 bases that match TRBD1. Germline V gene lookup returns CDR1 MDHEN and CDR2 SYDVKM. V shed 6 bases, J shed 14 bases, and the junction held 16 bases outside the gene matches. This CDR3 comprises 14 residues. The CDR3 region has the DNA TGTGCCAGCAGCGTCGGAGCAAGACAGGGTGGCAAGTACTTC. Amino acids: CASSVGARQGGKYF.

The V gene is TRBV20-1, the J gene TRBJ2-1; maybe TRBD2 (6 bases). The germline V gene encodes CDR1 DFQATT and CDR2 SNEGSKA (reference sequence). Trimming removed 3 bases at V and 3 bases at J, with 9 bases between. The CDR3 runs 13 residues. The CDR3 protein is CSASGSFYNEQFF. CDR3 DNA sequence: TGCAGTGCTAGCGGGAGCTTCTACAATGAGCAGTTCTTC.

The genes are TRBV7-9 and TRBJ1-1; tentative D call: TRBD1 (6 bases). The CDR3 contains 14 residues. Trimming took off 5 bases at V and 7 bases at J, with 17 bases between the two ends. Germline V gives CDR1 SEHNR, CDR2 FQNEAQ (reference sequence). CDR3 nucleotides: TGTGCCAGCAGCCGGGGACACGGCGTGGATGAAGCTTTCTTT. It translates to CASSRGHGVDEAFF.

The table lists this clonotype with many counts. The J gene is TRBJ2-7, the V gene TRBV4-2, with 11 bases fitting TRBD1. The ends lost 3 bases at V and 3 bases at J; junction bases unmatched: 4. The CDR3 covers 15 residues. CDR1 and CDR2 from the germline V gene are LGHNA and YNFKEQ. The CDR3 DNA sequence: TGTGCCAGCAGCCAGGAGGGGACAGGGGGCTACGAGCAGTACTTC. Translated: CASSQEGTGGYEQYF.

V gene TRBV7-9 combines with J gene TRBJ2-5; no clear D gene. This CDR3 contains 13 residues. The germline gives CDR1 SEHNR, CDR2 FQNEAQ (reference sequence). Trimming left V 8 bases short and J 0 bases short, with 10 bases between. The CDR3 protein is CASGTTYQETQYF. CDR3 nucleotides: TGTGCCAGCGGAACAACGTACCAAGAGACCCAGTACTTC.

The chain links TRBV7-6 to TRBJ2-3; D could derive from TRBD1 or TRBD2 (5 bases each). Germline V CDR1 and CDR2: SGHVS, FNYEAQ. Trimming stripped 5 bases from V and 6 bases from J, with 15 bases between. The CDR3 is made up of 14 amino acids. CDR3 in DNA: TGTGCCAGCAGCCCCGGGTGGGACGCGGATACGCAGTATTTT. Its protein is CASSPGWDADTQYF.

The chain joins TRBV29-1 to TRBJ2-5, with D tentatively TRBD2 (6 bases). Between the trimmed V and J ends, which lost 5 bases and 5 bases, there was a span of 15 bases. The CDR3 sequence is 13 residues long. Germline values: CDR1 SQVTM, CDR2 ANQGSEA. In DNA, the CDR3 is TGCAGCGTTCGACTAGTTGGGGGGGAGACCCAGTACTTC. Protein: CSVRLVGGETQYF.

This clonotype was counted at least ten times. It may be a read error: a sequence one base away is much more abundant. The chain couples TRBV27 to TRBJ2-7; no definite D call. The ends were cut back, 6 bases at V and 5 bases at J, with 8 bases in the middle. This CDR3 region has 11 residues. Germline V CDR1 and CDR2: MNHEY, SMNVEV (reference sequence). Here the CDR3 reads CASSLGNEQYF. The CDR3 DNA is TGTGCCAGCAGCTTAGGGAACGAGCAGTACTTC.

This clonotype was observed a handful of times. The V gene is TRBV7-8, the J gene TRBJ2-5, with TRBD1 matching 8 bases. The CDR3 runs to 14 residues. V lost 5 bases, J lost 9 bases, and 11 bases stayed unmatched. Per the germline V gene, CDR1 is SGHVS and CDR2 is FQNEAQ. In nucleotides, the CDR3 is TGTGCCAGCAGCCCCGGACAGGGTTCATGGGCCCAGTACTTC. This translates into CASSPGQGSWAQYF. Combining the CDR3 with reference TRBV7-8 and TRBJ2-5 gives the whole variable domain GAGVSQSPRYKVAKRGQDVALRCDPISGHVSLFWYQQALGQGPEFLTYFQNEAQLDKSGLPSDRFFAERPEGSVSTLKIQRTQQEDSAVYLCASSPGQGSWAQYFGPGTRLLVL.